Listed here are 5 T cell receptor beta chains from one sample, sequenced in a study of T-cell reconstitution after alpha-beta-depleted transplantation in children. The library targeted TCRbeta and was prepared with unique molecular identifiers. TCRdb re-called the PCR reads with MiXCR, one entry per CDR3 protein. The data hold roughly 500,000 distinct CDR3 sequences, with approximately 32% observed a single time. The sample consisted of PBMCs from the stem cell graft donor, taken from the stem cell graft. The receptors here all came from a human donor who donated a stem cell graft to a child with aplastic anemia.

The sample holds a few counts of this clonotype. The chain combines TRBV27 with TRBJ1-1; perhaps TRBD1 as D (6 bases). This CDR3 has 17 residues. CDR1 is MNHEY, CDR2 SMNVEV, per germline (reference sequence). V was shortened by 3 bases and J by 0 bases, with 17 bases between the two germline ends. The CDR3, as DNA: TGTGCCAGCAGTTTGAGCGGGGGGCTTTGGGTGAACACTGAAGCTTTCTTT. Its protein product is CASSLSGGLWVNTEAFF.

This clonotype was observed a handful of times. The chain links TRBV5-4 to TRBJ2-7; D gene unclear. V gave up 0 bases and J gave up 2 bases, with 9 bases separating them. The CDR3 covers 14 residues. Germline V CDR1 and CDR2: SGHNT, YYREEE (reference sequence). The CDR3 loop is CASSLDGLTYEQYV. DNA of the CDR3: TGTGCCAGCAGCTTGGACGGATTAACCTACGAGCAGTACGTC.

In its sample, this clonotype was seen a few times. V is TRBV12-3 or TRBV12-4 and J is TRBJ1-4; D is perhaps TRBD1 (5 bases). The CDR3 totals 13 residues. The ends were cut back, 8 bases at V and 5 bases at J, with 12 bases in the middle. CDR3 region: CASGRDGNEKLFF. CDR3 DNA: TGTGCCAGCGGCCGGGACGGGAATGAAAAACTGTTTTTT.

This rearrangement joins TRBV5-1 to TRBJ2-1; 7 nucleotides match TRBD2. Germline values: CDR1 SGHRS, CDR2 YFSETQ. V was clipped by 2 bases and J by 7 bases; unmatched bases: 6. This CDR3 is built from 14 residues. The CDR3, as DNA: TGCGCCAGCAGCTTTGGGCGGGAGCCAAATGAGCAGTTCTTC. The encoded protein is CASSFGREPNEQFF.

This clonotype was seen more than once but under ten times. This chain connects TRBV6-5 to TRBJ1-1; tentatively, D is TRBD1 (6 bases). Germline V gene data show CDR1 as MNHEY and CDR2 as SVGAGI. The length of the CDR3 is 16 residues. V was shortened by 5 bases and J by 4 bases, with 20 bases between the two germline ends. CDR3 DNA: TGTGCCAGCAGTACTCCAAGGACAGTCTTTGGCACTGAAGCTTTCTTT. Translated, it gives CASSTPRTVFGTEAFF.